This TCR beta chain originates from a study of PD-1 blockade in classical Hodgkin lymphoma. Every patient experienced relapse after autologous stem cell transplantation, and brentuximab vedotin exposure varied. Clones were read by immunoSEQ multiplex PCR, and TCRdb kept only the in-frame ones, dropping some. The sample comprises under 30,000 clones, almost 85% of which are singletons, and under 14% rests with the top ten. The source of this sequence is a human donor with classical Hodgkin lymphoma. The sample consisted of peripheral blood mononuclear cells (PBMCs), taken before the second cycle of nivolumab.

Here the CDR3 DNA reads TGTGCCAGCACTGTGACAGGGGGGATTGGCGGGGAGCTGTTTTTT. Its protein is CASTVTGGIGGELFF. The rearrangement links TRBV5-8 to TRBJ2-2, with 9 bases matching TRBD1. CDR3 length: 15 residues. Germline CDR1 is SGHTS and CDR2 is YDEGEE. The V gene end was trimmed by 6 bases and the J gene end by 7 bases; junction bases not matched to a gene: 10.